This T cell receptor (beta chain) was observed in a study of CD8 T cells in Susac syndrome. Random-hexamer reverse transcription was applied to about 0.5 to 1 ug RNA. MiXCR, applied by TCRdb to the immunoSEQ multiplex PCR reads, yields one record per CDR3 protein. The profile covers 130,000 or so distinct CDR3 sequences, with 96% appearing a single time and roughly 0.14% taken by the ten largest. CDR3 length: 15 amino acids. J lost 2 bases, V lost 2 bases, and 6 bases had no gene match. The germline V gene has CDR1 MNHEY and CDR2 SVGEGT. Sequencing of TCR beta, carried out with a high-throughput approach, was applied to CD8+ and CD4+ T cells from the blood.

Sequencing was done on a sample of CD4+ T cells from PBMCs. The sequence came from a human donor with Susac syndrome. This chain links TRBV6-2 or TRBV6-3 with TRBJ2-7; 7 nucleotides match TRBD2. For the CDR3, the DNA is TGTGCCAGCAGTTACCTTGGTGGGACTACCTACGAGCAGTACTTC. Translation gives CASSYLGGTTYEQYF.